This entry lists 24 T cell receptor beta chains sequenced from one sample in a study of T cells after yellow fever vaccination. TCRdb re-derived calls from the 5' RACE reads in MiXCR, one entry per CDR3 protein. Of roughly 190,000 distinct CDR3 sequences in the sample, 8% to 13% were seen once. Here the sequenced sample was CD8+ T cells sorted from PBMCs, taken 15 days after the yellow fever booster vaccination. These receptors came from a man between 18 and 29 years old who received the YFV17D yellow fever vaccine.

The table lists this clonotype with a few counts. The rearrangement uses TRBV12-3 or TRBV12-4 and TRBJ2-1, with a weak D call TRBD2 (6 bases). The CDR3 runs 14 residues. Trimming shortened V by 6 bases and J by 5 bases, and 14 bases separated the two germline ends. The CDR3 sequence: CASRRDHPNNEQFF. CDR3 DNA: TGTGCCAGCAGGCGGGACCACCCTAACAATGAGCAGTTCTTC.

The chain links TRBV4-1 to TRBJ1-3; D might be TRBD1 (6 bases). Germline CDR1 and CDR2: MGHRA and YSYEKL. The CDR3 consists of 16 residues. Trimming cost V 3 bases and J 0 bases, with 12 bases left between them. This CDR3 reads CASSQEPRGSGNTIYF. DNA of the CDR3: TGCGCCAGCAGCCAGGAGCCCAGGGGCTCTGGAAACACCATATATTTT.

The chain recombines TRBV6-7 with TRBJ2-2; D unclear. TRBV6-7 is an ORF; its function is uncertain. CDR3 length: 13 residues. V lost 8 bases and J 0 bases, leaving 7 bases between the germline ends. Written as DNA, the CDR3 is TGTGCCAGCCAGGCGGCGAACACCGGGGAGCTGTTTTTT. Its translation is CASQAANTGELFF.

This clonotype was observed a few times. The CDR3 protein is CASSLAVGDYEQYV. The DNA for the CDR3 is TGTGCCAGCAGCTTAGCCGTCGGGGACTACGAGCAGTACGTC. This chain uses TRBV7-3 with TRBJ2-7; possibly TRBD2 for D (5 bases). Germline CDR1 and CDR2: SGHTA and FQGTGA. The CDR3 is 14 amino acids. The V gene lost 2 bases and the J gene lost 3 bases, with 11 bases spanning the gap.

This clonotype has a handful of counts. The chain has TRBV5-6 and TRBJ1-3; D possibly corresponds to TRBD1 (5 bases). The CDR3 totals 15 residues. The germline CDR1 and CDR2 sequences are SGHDT and YYEEEE. V shed 4 bases and J shed 0 bases, with 11 bases lying between them. The CDR3 region is CASSHWGHSGNTIYF. The CDR3 coding sequence is TGTGCCAGCAGCCATTGGGGCCACTCTGGAAACACCATATATTTT.

This clonotype has a count of ten or more. The J gene is TRBJ1-2, the V gene TRBV29-1; D gene ambiguous. CDR1 and CDR2 (germline): SQVTM, ANQGSEA. This CDR3 contains 11 residues. The V end lost 7 bases, the J end lost 4 bases, and 10 bases lay between the germline ends. The CDR3 spells CSGRSLYGYTF. The CDR3 DNA reads TGCAGCGGCAGGTCCCTCTATGGCTACACCTTC.

The chain has TRBV12-3 or TRBV12-4 and TRBJ2-5, with 9 bases lining up with TRBD2. The V gene end was trimmed by 5 bases and the J gene end by 4 bases; junction bases not matched to a gene: 5. The CDR3 runs to 14 residues. CDR3 sequence reads: CASSSGGWRETQYF. The CDR3 DNA is TGTGCCAGCAGTAGCGGGGGGTGGCGAGAGACCCAGTACTTC.

The chain couples TRBV29-1 to TRBJ2-3, with TRBD2 identical over 14 bases. Per the germline V gene, CDR1 is SQVTM and CDR2 is ANQGSEA. V was pared by 5 bases and J by 6 bases, with 7 bases of the junction left unmatched. This CDR3 is built from 15 residues. CDR3: CSVRGLAGAPDTQYF. CDR3 in DNA: TGCAGCGTTCGGGGACTAGCGGGAGCTCCTGATACGCAGTATTTT.

The rearrangement uses TRBV4-3 and TRBJ1-2; no firm D call. The V gene's germline CDR1 is LGHNA and CDR2 YSLEER. The V gene lost 4 bases and the J gene lost 6 bases, with 18 bases spanning the gap. The CDR3 totals 15 residues. DNA for the CDR3: TGCGCCAGCAGCCCCAAATCGGGTCACATAGATGGCTACACCTTC. Residues: CASSPKSGHIDGYTF.

This chain links TRBV12-5 with TRBJ2-3; D is undetermined. Germline lookup yields CDR1 LGHNT and CDR2 FRNRAP. With 4 bases removed from V and 2 bases from J, the gap between germline ends came to 10 bases. CDR3 length: 14 residues. CDR3 protein: CASGSPAHTDTQYF. CDR3 sequence (DNA): TGTGCTAGTGGTTCTCCTGCCCACACAGATACGCAGTATTTT.

This clonotype was seen a few times. The rearrangement uses TRBV7-9 and TRBJ2-7, with unresolved D. The V gene lost 1 base and the J gene lost 3 bases, with 7 bases spanning the gap. Looked up from germline, CDR1 is SEHNR and CDR2 is FQNEAQ (reference sequence). The length of the CDR3 is 13 residues. Here the CDR3 reads CASSLERSYEQYF. DNA for the CDR3: TGTGCCAGCAGCTTAGAACGGAGCTACGAGCAGTACTTC. Looking up the rest from reference TRBV7-9 and TRBJ2-7 gives the full variable domain: DTGVSQNPRHKITKRGQNVTFRCDPISEHNRLYWYRQTLGQGPEFLTYFQNEAQLEKSRLLSDRFSAERPKGSFSTLEIQRTEQGDSAMYLCASSLERSYEQYFGPGTRLTVT.

This clonotype was found a few times. One junction end does not reproduce the germline sequence, and a read error may be involved. The chain combines TRBV12-3 or TRBV12-4 with TRBJ2-7; D is perhaps TRBD1 or TRBD2 (5 bases each). The CDR3 contains 13 residues. The CDR3 region has the DNA TGTGCCAGCGCGGTTGGGGGACCCTACGGGCAGTACTTC. It encodes CASAVGGPYGQYF.

This clonotype turned up a few times. This chain uses TRBV6-5 with TRBJ1-5; D not certain. This CDR3 is built from 14 residues. Per the germline V gene, CDR1 is MNHEY and CDR2 is SVGAGI. Trimming stripped 0 bases from V and 7 bases from J, with 10 bases between. CDR3 DNA: TGTGCCAGCAGTTACTCTTCAGGATCCCAGCCCCAGCATTTT. Protein: CASSYSSGSQPQHF.

The chain carries TRBV4-1 and TRBJ1-1; tentative D call: TRBD1 (5 bases). This CDR3 region has 16 residues. Trimming stripped 4 bases from V and 5 bases from J, with 20 bases between. Germline CDR1 MGHRA, CDR2 YSYEKL. The CDR3 sequence is CASSRGRGLWGTEAFF. CDR3 nucleotides: TGCGCCAGCAGCCGAGGTAGGGGATTGTGGGGAACTGAAGCTTTCTTT.

As DNA, the CDR3 is TGTGCCAGCTCACCCTCGACAGCCCTGAATTCACCCCTCCACTTT. Translation: CASSPSTALNSPLHF. V usage is TRBV18 and J usage is TRBJ1-6, with a weak D call TRBD1 (5 bases). The germline V gene has CDR1 KGHSH and CDR2 LQKENI. The CDR3 loop spans 15 amino acids. With 3 bases removed from V and 7 bases from J, the gap between germline ends came to 13 bases.

This sequence joins TRBV4-1 and TRBJ2-3; 8 nucleotides agree with TRBD2. V gave up 3 bases and J gave up 0 bases; unmatched junction bases: 5. The CDR3 runs 16 residues. The V gene's germline CDR1 is MGHRA and CDR2 YSYEKL. The CDR3 DNA follows: TGCGCCAGCAGCCAGGACGGGGGGGTCAGCACAGATACGCAGTATTTT. This gives the protein CASSQDGGVSTDTQYF.

At least ten counts were recorded for this clonotype. J is TRBJ1-3 and V is TRBV4-2, with TRBD1 as a possible D gene (5 bases). This CDR3 spans 16 amino acids. V was trimmed by 1 base and J by 3 bases, leaving 13 bases between them. Per germline, CDR1 LGHNA and CDR2 YNFKEQ. The CDR3 sequence is CASSQVSTENGNTIYF. CDR3 DNA sequence: TGTGCCAGCAGCCAAGTTTCGACAGAGAATGGAAACACCATATATTTT.

The chain carries TRBV5-1 and TRBJ1-1; 7 nucleotides agree with TRBD1. The CDR3 is made up of 15 amino acids. V was clipped by 4 bases and J by 3 bases; unmatched bases: 9. Germline V gene sequence: CDR1 SGHRS, CDR2 YFSETQ. CDR3: CASSAWTGTYTEAFF. CDR3 bases: TGCGCCAGCAGCGCGTGGACAGGCACGTACACTGAAGCTTTCTTT.

This chain uses TRBV15 with TRBJ2-1, with TRBD1 identical over 9 bases. The CDR3 covers 17 residues. Germline loops: CDR1 LNHNV, CDR2 YYDKDF (reference sequence). V trimming: 0 bases; J trimming: 7 bases; junction bases outside the gene matches: 10. The CDR3 here is CATSRDMGQGRGNEQFF. The CDR3 DNA reads as TGTGCCACCAGCAGAGATATGGGACAGGGTAGGGGAAATGAGCAGTTCTTC.

The genes are TRBV7-3 and TRBJ2-5, with 9 bases lining up with TRBD2. J gave up 5 bases and V 5 bases, and 9 bases lay outside the gene matches. This CDR3 is built from 15 residues. Germline V gene lookup returns CDR1 SGHTA and CDR2 FQGTGA. The CDR3 loop reads CASSSSGGDLETQYF. The CDR3 coding sequence is TGTGCCAGCAGCAGTAGCGGGGGAGATTTGGAGACCCAGTACTTC. Supplemented by reference TRBV7-3 and TRBJ2-5, the full variable domain reads GAGVSQTPSNKVTEKGKYVELRCDPISGHTALYWYRQSLGQGPEFLIYFQGTGAADDSGLPNDRFFAVRPEGSVSTLKIQRTERGDSAVYLCASSSSGGDLETQYFGPGTRLLVL.

The genes are TRBV27 and TRBJ2-7; tentatively, D is TRBD1 (6 bases). Germline CDR1 reads MNHEY; CDR2 reads SMNVEV (reference sequence). There are 10 residues in the CDR3. CDR3 in amino acids: CASPIPTGCV. In DNA, the CDR3 is TGTGCCAGCCCAATACCTACAGGGTGCGTC.

The rearrangement uses TRBV20-1 and TRBJ2-1, with 11 bases matching TRBD2. Germline V lookup: CDR1 DFQATT, CDR2 SNEGSKA (reference sequence). Losses at the gene ends were 5 bases for V and 4 bases for J; bases not matched to a gene: 4. CDR3 length equals 14 residues. The CDR3 protein is CSAAGTSGYNEQFF. DNA for the CDR3: TGCAGTGCTGCCGGGACTAGCGGATACAATGAGCAGTTCTTC.

This clonotype came up a few times. The chain combines TRBV6-2 or TRBV6-3 with TRBJ2-1; unclear D gene. Germline CDR1 and CDR2: MNHEY and SVGEGT. Trimming left V 2 bases short and J 5 bases short, with 7 bases between. This CDR3 spans 13 amino acids. The CDR3 is CASSYRQHNEQFF. In DNA form, the CDR3 reads TGTGCCAGCAGTTACAGGCAGCACAATGAGCAGTTCTTC.

This chain uses TRBV12-2 with TRBJ2-5; no check of the table's D call, TRBD1, against the DNA was made. TRBV12-2 is noted as a pseudogene. The CDR3 consists of 18 residues. In DNA form, the CDR3 reads TGTGCAAGTCGCTCCCACCTGGGAGCCGGGACAGCCCAAGAGACCCAGTACTTC. Amino acid sequence: CASRSHLGAGTAQETQYF.